Listed here are 21 T cell receptor beta chains from one sample, sequenced in a study of breast tumors, draining lymph nodes, adjacent tissues. Axillary draining lymph nodes of breast cancer patients supplied the node samples. TCRdb analysed the multiplex PCR reads with MiXCR anew, one entry per CDR3 protein. Of 100,000 or so distinct CDR3 sequences listed, about 20% are singletons. The sample was axillary lymph node tissue. Receptors originate from a female donor with breast cancer. Some clones in this sample may be carry-over from other donors' samples.

In regard to this clonotype: This may be a read error, as it is one base from a much larger clone. No conserved phenylalanine or tryptophan ends this CDR3, so it is likely a read error. The chain joins TRBV5-4 to TRBJ1-2; D is undetermined. CDR1 and CDR2 from the germline V gene are SGHNT and YYREEE (reference sequence). The CDR3 is made up of 17 amino acids. Trimming pared 1 base from V and 1 base from J, leaving 17 bases between. CDR3 sequence: CASSLSLATDLNYGYTL. CDR3 DNA sequence: TGTGCCAGCAGCTTGTCCTTAGCAACAGACCTTAACTATGGCTACACCCTC.

The chain carries TRBV30 and TRBJ1-6; 8 nucleotides match TRBD1. This CDR3 is built from 13 residues. The germline CDR1 and CDR2 sequences are GTSNPN and SVGIG (reference sequence). V was pared by 5 bases and J by 10 bases, with 7 bases of the junction left unmatched. The CDR3, as DNA: TGTGCCTGGGTTCGGCAGGGGGCATCACCCCTCCACTTT. Translating gives CAWVRQGASPLHF.

This clonotype was counted at least ten times. This sequence joins TRBV6-5 and TRBJ2-1; no clear D. Trimming stripped 8 bases from V and 4 bases from J, with 18 bases between. This CDR3 spans 15 amino acids. Per germline, CDR1 MNHEY and CDR2 SVGAGI. CDR3 nucleotide sequence: TGTGCCAGCCGCCCCAGGTGGAGAGAATACAATGAGCAGTTCTTC. It is translated as CASRPRWREYNEQFF.

As regards this clonotype: A read error may be the cause here, since a much bigger clone is one base away. The rearrangement uses TRBV30 and TRBJ2-7; 7 nucleotides agree with TRBD1. V trimming: 0 bases; J trimming: 9 bases; junction bases outside the gene matches: 5. CDR1 and CDR2 (germline): GTSNPN, SVGIG (reference sequence). The CDR3 sequence is 12 residues long. The CDR3 protein is CAWSVQGNGQYF. DNA for the CDR3: TGTGCCTGGAGTGTACAGGGGAACGGGCAGTACTTC.

Ten or more counts support this clonotype. The rearrangement links TRBV29-1 to TRBJ1-5, with D possibly matching TRBD1 (5 bases). Trimming removed 3 bases at V and 2 bases at J, with 14 bases between. This CDR3 spans 15 amino acids. CDR1 and CDR2 from the germline V gene are SQVTM and ANQGSEA. The CDR3 nucleotides are TGCAGCGTTGACTCGGGGGGGGGTGGCAATCAGCCCCAGCATTTT. It yields the protein CSVDSGGGGNQPQHF. Based on the CDR3 plus reference TRBV29-1 and TRBJ1-5, the full variable domain is SAVISQKPSRDICQRGTSLTIQCQVDSQVTMMFWYRQQPGQSLTLIATANQGSEATYESGFVIDKFPISRPNLTFSTLTVSNMSPEDSSIYLCSVDSGGGGNQPQHFGDGTRLSIL.

This clonotype was detected ten times or more. This rearrangement joins TRBV24-1 to TRBJ2-1, with D unclear. Germline lookup yields CDR1 KGHDR and CDR2 SFDVKD. This CDR3 is 12 amino acids long. Trimming left V 4 bases short and J 10 bases short, with 10 bases between. In DNA, the CDR3 is TGTGCCACCAGTGACTCCGGACGAGAGCAGTTCTTC. Its protein product is CATSDSGREQFF.

This clonotype turned up a few times. V gene TRBV9 combines with J gene TRBJ1-2; TRBD1 matches at 9 bases. The trim removed 8 bases at V and 1 base at J, leaving 6 bases unmatched. Germline V CDR1 and CDR2: SGDLS, YYNGEE. The CDR3 sequence is 14 residues long. The CDR3: CARGQGRCNYGYTF. The CDR3 coding sequence is TGTGCCAGGGGACAGGGAAGGTGTAACTATGGCTACACCTTC.

This clonotype was picked up many times. The CDR3 sequence: CASTDRANQPQHF. For the CDR3, the DNA is TGTGCCAGCACCGACAGGGCCAATCAGCCCCAGCATTTT. This chain joins TRBV6-2 or TRBV6-3 and TRBJ1-5, with 7 bases lining up with TRBD1. This CDR3 has 13 amino acids. In germline, CDR1 is MNHEY, CDR2 SVGEGT. V shed 7 bases, J shed 3 bases, and the junction held 3 bases outside the gene matches.

The CDR3 loop is CASSATGRTEAFF. The CDR3 nucleotides are TGTGCCAGCAGCGCCACAGGGAGGACTGAAGCTTTCTTT. This chain links TRBV7-3 with TRBJ1-1; TRBD1 might be the D (6 bases). The CDR3 covers 13 residues. The V gene lost 5 bases and the J gene lost 5 bases, with 12 bases spanning the gap. Germline-derived CDR1 and CDR2 are SGHTA and FQGTGA.

This clonotype came up many times. The CDR3 sequence: CASSSRVDTQYF. In DNA, the CDR3 is TGCGCCAGCAGCTCCAGGGTAGATACGCAGTATTTT. This chain connects TRBV4-1 to TRBJ2-3; a possible D gene is TRBD1 (5 bases). V lost 5 bases and J 5 bases, leaving 8 bases between the germline ends. The CDR3 loop spans 12 amino acids. From germline, CDR1 is MGHRA and CDR2 YSYEKL.

This clonotype was detected many times. The rearrangement uses TRBV30 and TRBJ2-7; D might be TRBD1 (6 bases). Germline CDR1 reads GTSNPN; CDR2 reads SVGIG (reference sequence). Trimming took 0 bases from V and 3 from J, leaving 12 bases between them. CDR3 length equals 14 residues. CDR3 amino acids: CAWSVQGLDYEQYF. The CDR3 DNA reads as TGTGCCTGGAGTGTGCAGGGGTTGGACTACGAGCAGTACTTC.

This clonotype was recorded at least ten times. CDR3 DNA: TGTGCCAGCAGCCAAACTATGAGCTCCTATAATTCACCCCTCCACTTT. It translates to CASSQTMSSYNSPLHF. This chain uses TRBV16 with TRBJ1-6, with D unresolved. The CDR3 runs 16 residues. Germline values: CDR1 KGHSY, CDR2 FQNENV. V was trimmed by 2 bases and J by 0 bases, leaving 8 bases between them.

At least ten counts were recorded for this clonotype. The chain joins TRBV6-5 to TRBJ2-3; TRBD1 might be the D (6 bases). The CDR3 spans 14 residues. The germline CDR1 and CDR2 sequences are MNHEY and SVGAGI. Trimming took 6 bases from V and 0 from J, leaving 10 bases between them. Here the CDR3 reads CASRGTSSTDTQYF. For the CDR3, the DNA is TGTGCCAGCAGAGGGACAAGTAGCACAGATACGCAGTATTTT.

This clonotype was found many times. V and J are TRBV29-1 and TRBJ2-7; 13 positions match TRBD2. This CDR3 region has 12 residues. Germline V lookup: CDR1 SQVTM, CDR2 ANQGSEA. Trimming removed 6 bases from V and 7 bases from J; junction bases left unmatched: 3. The chain's CDR3 is CSVLAGGQEQYF. CDR3 nucleotides: TGCAGCGTACTAGCGGGAGGGCAGGAGCAGTACTTC.

This clonotype came up many times. The chain links TRBV2 to TRBJ1-4; D is perhaps TRBD1 (6 bases). Trimming cost V 6 bases and J 7 bases, with 15 bases left between them. The CDR3 length is 14 residues. In germline, CDR1 is SNHLY, CDR2 FYNNEI. CDR3 loop: CASRGGAGVEKLFF. As DNA, the CDR3 is TGTGCCAGCAGGGGAGGGGCAGGGGTTGAAAAACTGTTTTTT. The full variable domain, completed using reference TRBV2 and TRBJ1-4, is EPEVTQTPSHQVTQMGQEVILRCVPISNHLYFYWYRQILGQKVEFLVSFYNNEISEKSEIFDDQFSVERPDGSNFTLKIRSTKLEDSAMYFCASRGGAGVEKLFFGSGTQLSVL.

This clonotype was seen repeatedly, ten times or more. The chain links TRBV3-1 to TRBJ2-6; D call uncertain. This CDR3 is built from 12 residues. V lost 7 bases and J 4 bases, leaving 5 bases between the germline ends. From germline, CDR1 is LGHDT and CDR2 YNNKEL (reference sequence). The CDR3 nucleotides read TGTGCCAGCACGGCAGGGGCCAACGTCCTGACTTTC. It translates to CASTAGANVLTF.

This clonotype came up a few times. Written as DNA, the CDR3 is TGTGCCAGCAGAAACGGACAGGCCACTTCAAATCAGCCCCAGCATTTT. Translation: CASRNGQATSNQPQHF. The V call is TRBV6-1, the J call TRBJ1-5; 7 bases align to TRBD1. This CDR3 is 16 amino acids long. CDR1 and CDR2 (germline): MNHNS, SASEGT. With V trimmed by 6 bases and J by 4 bases, 12 bases remained unmatched.

For this clonotype: A read error is possible here, since a much larger clone lies one base away. The chain links TRBV11-3 to TRBJ2-5, with a possible D match to TRBD1 (6 bases). The germline gives CDR1 SGHNT, CDR2 YENEEA. The CDR3 is made up of 13 amino acids. CDR3 sequence reads: CASSSGQQETRYF. The CDR3 coding sequence is TGTGCCAGCAGCTCCGGACAGCAAGAGACCCGGTACTTC.

Notes on this clonotype: This may be a read error, as it is one base from a much larger clone. The chain couples TRBV6-6 to TRBJ2-1, with TRBD2 as a possible D gene (6 bases). Germline values: CDR1 MNHNY, CDR2 SVGAGI (reference sequence). The length of the CDR3 is 17 residues. Trimming took off 8 bases at V and 2 bases at J, with 22 bases between the two ends. CDR3 sequence (DNA): TGTGCCAGCTCGCGTTACTCTAGCGCACAGACCTACAATGAGCAGTTCTTC. It translates to CASSRYSSAQTYNEQFF.

This clonotype has more than one count but fewer than ten. V gene TRBV7-2 combines with J gene TRBJ2-3; TRBD1 is a possible D gene (7 bases). This CDR3 is 14 amino acids long. V was cut by 5 bases and J by 2 bases, with 11 bases left in between. The germline CDR1 and CDR2 sequences are SGHTA and FQGNSA. In nucleotides, the CDR3 is TGTGCCAGCAGCGGCGGGACAGTCACAGATACGCAGTATTTT. This encodes CASSGGTVTDTQYF.

Ten or more counts support this clonotype. CDR3 amino acids: CASSLLLTHEQFF. CDR3 coding DNA: TGTGCCAGCAGCTTACTACTGACCCATGAGCAGTTCTTC. The J gene is TRBJ2-1, the V gene TRBV7-7, with D unclear. Germline V gene sequence: CDR1 SSHAT, CDR2 FNYEAQ (reference sequence). CDR3 length equals 13 residues. V lost 2 bases and J 8 bases, leaving 10 bases between the germline ends.